This T cell receptor beta chain stems from a study of CD8 T cells in ankylosing spondylitis. V was clipped by 0 bases and J by 12 bases, with 11 bases between them. CDR1 and CDR2 (germline): ENHRY, SYGVKD. This CDR3 comprises 12 residues. Each CDR3 protein gets one entry after TCRdb re-called the 5' RACE reads with MiXCR. The profile shows over 60,000 distinct CDR3 sequences, less than 6% of them singletons. Study conclusions and caveats: Disease-linked clones were reportedly significantly enriched in matched ankylosing spondylitis synovial fluid. A number of the motif variants had already been described in reactive arthritis synovial fluid and blood. About 8 highly homologous variants made up a TCR beta motif, and this motif appeared characteristic of ankylosing spondylitis blood.

This clonotype was recorded many times. Its antigen is as yet unknown. The V gene is TRBV10-3, the J gene TRBJ1-2; D ambiguous. The sample comprised blood, either unsorted or a sorted T cell fraction (not recorded which). This receptor was taken from a male donor with ankylosing spondylitis or in good health (not recorded which). CDR3 DNA sequence: TGTGCCATCAGTGAGTCGGGAGGTCTTCACACCTTC. This codes for CAISESGGLHTF.